Below, 18 T cell receptor beta chains from the same sample are listed, as sequenced in a study of T cell changes during pregnancy in multiple sclerosis (dated by TCRdb to between 2018 and 2021). Libraries were constructed by the immunoSEQ multiplex PCR assay. TCRdb holds this immuneACCESS table with in-frame rearrangements only. Some clones are missing; in checked studies, unresolved V genes explain under half, and the rest has no known cause. A total of approximately 37,000 clones appear in this sample, around 94% of them only once. The leading ten clones occupy approximately 1.6% of the sample. The sequenced sample was peripheral blood, obtained in the third trimester of pregnancy. These receptors were taken from a female donor with multiple sclerosis, enrolled in a pregnancy study.

The V gene is TRBV28, the J gene TRBJ2-5; 8 bases fit TRBD1. Germline V gene sequence: CDR1 MDHEN, CDR2 SYDVKM. CDR3 size: 17 residues. Trimming removed 5 bases from V and 1 base from J; junction bases left unmatched: 12. The CDR3 nucleotides are TGTGCCAGCAGTGGGGAGGCGGGACAGGTCACCCAAGAGACCCAGTACTTC. Amino acids: CASSGEAGQVTQETQYF.

The chain is built from TRBV9 and TRBJ2-1; TRBD1 might be the D (6 bases). The CDR3 is 14 residues long. Trimming shortened V by 4 bases and J by 7 bases, and 15 bases separated the two germline ends. Germline CDR1 reads SGDLS; CDR2 reads YYNGEE. This chain's CDR3 is CASSRAGTLNEQFF. CDR3 in DNA: TGTGCCAGCAGCAGAGCCGGGACACTAAATGAGCAGTTCTTC.

This sequence joins TRBV4-3 and TRBJ2-2, with 7 bases identical to TRBD1. The V and J ends lost 0 bases and 8 bases, in that order; junction bases with no gene match: 6. Germline CDR1 is LGHNA and CDR2 is YSLEER. The CDR3 has 15 residues. The CDR3: CASSQDEGALGELFF. For the CDR3, the DNA is TGCGCCAGCAGCCAAGACGAGGGGGCGCTGGGGGAGCTGTTTTTT.

V and J are TRBV6-4 and TRBJ2-6; the D gene is possibly TRBD1 (6 bases). The length of the CDR3 is 18 residues. V lost 3 bases and J lost 0, with 15 bases in between. CDR1 MRHNA and CDR2 SNTAGT come from the germline V gene. The CDR3 region has the DNA TGTGCCAGCAGTGAACTAGGGGGTTCCGCCTCTGGGGCCAACGTCCTGACTTTC. It codes for CASSELGGSASGANVLTF.

V gene TRBV4-3 combines with J gene TRBJ1-2, with TRBD1 identical over 8 bases. CDR3 length: 15 amino acids. V dropped 4 bases and J dropped 9; count of bases not matched to a gene: 13. Germline V lookup: CDR1 LGHNA, CDR2 YSLEER. In nucleotides, the CDR3 is TGCGCCAGCAGCCGAGAATGGACAGGGCTATGGAGCTACACCTTC. It codes for CASSREWTGLWSYTF.

V gene TRBV25-1 combines with J gene TRBJ1-1; D is ambiguous. Germline CDR1 and CDR2: MGHDK and SYGVNS. The CDR3 covers 13 residues. The germline V and J ends were trimmed by 6 bases and 7 bases, with 15 bases remaining between them. CDR3 in DNA: TGTGCCAGCAGATCCACATTGACTTATGAAGCTTTCTTT. This sequence encodes CASRSTLTYEAFF.

The rearrangement joins TRBV15 to TRBJ2-5; D gene ambiguous. The ends were cut back, 0 bases at V and 1 base at J, with 6 bases in the middle. Germline CDR1 is LNHNV and CDR2 is YYDKDF (reference sequence). CDR3 size: 14 residues. CDR3 in DNA: TGTGCCACCAGCAGAGACCAGGCCCAAGAGACCCAGTACTTC. Its protein product is CATSRDQAQETQYF.

Turning to this clone: An end of the junction differs from the germline gene, which may be a read error. In DNA form, the CDR3 reads TGTGCCAGCAGCTTAGTACTAGCCGGGCAGCTGTTTTTT. It codes for CASSLVLAGQLFF. This chain uses TRBV7-7 with TRBJ2-2, with D tentatively TRBD2 (6 bases). CDR3 length equals 13 residues. The germline gives CDR1 SSHAT, CDR2 FNYEAQ (reference sequence).

In this sample, this clone turned up once. The chain has TRBV15 and TRBJ2-3; 12 nucleotides agree with TRBD1. Unmatched junction bases numbered 12, after V lost 2 bases and J lost 6 bases. Germline CDR1 LNHNV, CDR2 YYDKDF (reference sequence). CDR3 size: 18 residues. The CDR3 DNA follows: TGTGCCACCAGCAGACCGGCCGGCGGGACAGGGGGCTCGGATACGCAGTATTTT. Protein: CATSRPAGGTGGSDTQYF.

The chain has TRBV5-6 and TRBJ1-1; D possibly corresponds to TRBD1 (6 bases). Germline V gene data show CDR1 as SGHDT and CDR2 as YYEEEE. V was shortened by 0 bases and J by 5 bases, with 11 bases between the two germline ends. The CDR3 extends over 14 amino acids. Here the CDR3 DNA reads TGTGCCAGCAGCTTGGAGCCAGGGGTGACTGAAGCTTTCTTT. Protein: CASSLEPGVTEAFF.

The J gene is TRBJ2-3, the V gene TRBV7-9; 11 bases match TRBD2. Per the germline V gene, CDR1 is SEHNR and CDR2 is FQNEAQ (reference sequence). The CDR3 extends over 16 amino acids. The V gene end was trimmed by 5 bases and the J gene end by 6 bases; junction bases not matched to a gene: 10. CDR3 residues: CASSILAGGLGDTQYF. CDR3 DNA sequence: TGTGCCAGCAGCATCCTAGCGGGGGGCCTCGGGGATACGCAGTATTTT.

The rearrangement links TRBV29-1 to TRBJ1-1; D remains unclear. Germline loops: CDR1 SQVTM, CDR2 ANQGSEA. The CDR3 length is 10 residues. Trimming shortened V by 6 bases and J by 1 base, and 3 bases separated the two germline ends. CDR3 DNA: TGCAGCGTACAGAACACTGAAGCTTTCTTT. Its protein is CSVQNTEAFF.

The genes are TRBV27 and TRBJ1-6; TRBD1 matches at 7 bases. Germline CDR1 MNHEY, CDR2 SMNVEV (reference sequence). The CDR3 length is 14 residues. Trimming cost V 8 bases and J 7 bases; bases outside gene matches: 8. This CDR3 reads CASRDRAGNSPLHF. The CDR3 DNA is TGTGCCAGCCGCGACAGGGCTGGGAATTCACCCCTCCACTTT.

The V and J genes are TRBV28 and TRBJ1-1; D perhaps matches TRBD1 (5 bases). The V end lost 3 bases, the J end lost 5 bases, and 10 bases lay between the germline ends. This CDR3 comprises 13 residues. Germline CDR1 MDHEN, CDR2 SYDVKM. The CDR3 reads CASSLSGGTEAFF. The DNA of the CDR3 is TGTGCCAGCAGTTTGAGCGGGGGAACTGAAGCTTTCTTT.

This chain links TRBV14 with TRBJ2-1; 11 positions match TRBD2. Germline loops: CDR1 SGHDN, CDR2 FVKESK. CDR3 length equals 18 residues. Trimming cost V 3 bases and J 6 bases; bases outside gene matches: 13. The CDR3 reads CASSQNRLAGLLSNEQFF. DNA for the CDR3: TGTGCCAGCAGCCAGAACCGACTAGCGGGATTATTAAGCAATGAGCAGTTCTTC.

This clone occurred once. The chain couples TRBV29-1 to TRBJ2-2; D is undetermined. V lost 8 bases and J lost 3, with 16 bases in between. The CDR3 is 14 amino acids. Looked up from germline, CDR1 is SQVTM and CDR2 is ANQGSEA. The CDR3 sequence: CSPKPRCYTGELFF. Here the CDR3 DNA reads TGCAGCCCAAAGCCCCGGTGTTACACCGGGGAGCTGTTTTTT.

The rearrangement links TRBV19 to TRBJ1-2; possible D gene TRBD1, 5 bases. The CDR3 length is 13 residues. Trimming cost V 7 bases and J 6 bases, with 15 bases left between them. Germline assignment: CDR1 LNHDA and CDR2 SQIVND (reference sequence). The CDR3: CASTTPGRNGYTF. DNA for the CDR3: TGTGCCAGTACCACCCCAGGGCGGAATGGCTACACCTTC.

V is TRBV29-1 and J is TRBJ2-7; D possibly corresponds to TRBD1 (5 bases). CDR3 size: 18 residues. Germline V gives CDR1 SQVTM, CDR2 ANQGSEA. Trimming stripped 1 base from V and 0 bases from J, with 22 bases between. CDR3 loop: CSVEVSRSLAGRSYEQYF. The CDR3 DNA reads as TGCAGCGTTGAAGTTTCTAGGAGTTTGGCAGGGCGCTCCTACGAGCAGTACTTC.